This T cell receptor (beta chain) emerged from a study of CD4+ T cells in melanoma. Regarding the study as a whole: A reported correlation linked neoantigen-specific CD4+ T cells to CD8+, macrophage and B cell function. Reportedly, melanoma neoantigen-specific CD4+ T cells showed varied differentiation states.

Clones were read by immunoSEQ multiplex PCR, and TCRdb kept only the in-frame ones, dropping some. The sample contains approximately 9,900 clones, 60% to 80% of which appear only once. The V gene end was trimmed by 4 bases and the J gene end by 2 bases; junction bases not matched to a gene: 5. The CDR3 loop spans 15 amino acids. Germline V gives CDR1 LGHNA, CDR2 YNFKEQ. Concerning this clone: Its antigen is currently unknown.

This chain joins TRBV4-2 and TRBJ2-7; 10 nucleotides match TRBD1. Material: peripheral blood. This sequence originates from a human donor with melanoma. The CDR3 here is CASSLGQGETYEQYF. CDR3 in DNA: TGTGCCAGCAGCCTCGGACAGGGGGAAACCTACGAGCAGTACTTC.